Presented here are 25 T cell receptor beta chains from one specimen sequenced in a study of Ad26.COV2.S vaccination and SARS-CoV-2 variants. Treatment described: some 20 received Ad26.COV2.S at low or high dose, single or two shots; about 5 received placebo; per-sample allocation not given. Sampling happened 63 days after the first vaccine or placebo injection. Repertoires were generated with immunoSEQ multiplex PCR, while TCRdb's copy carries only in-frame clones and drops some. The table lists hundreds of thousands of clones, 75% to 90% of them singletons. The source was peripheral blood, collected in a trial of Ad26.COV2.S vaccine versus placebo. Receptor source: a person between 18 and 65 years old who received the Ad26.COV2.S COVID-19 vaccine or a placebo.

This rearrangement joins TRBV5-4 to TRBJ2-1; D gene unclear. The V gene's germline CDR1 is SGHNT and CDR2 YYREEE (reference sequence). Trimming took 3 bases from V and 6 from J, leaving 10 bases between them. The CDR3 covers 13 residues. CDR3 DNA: TGTGCCAGCAGCTCAGTGGGTCTCAATGAGCAGTTCTTC. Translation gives CASSSVGLNEQFF.

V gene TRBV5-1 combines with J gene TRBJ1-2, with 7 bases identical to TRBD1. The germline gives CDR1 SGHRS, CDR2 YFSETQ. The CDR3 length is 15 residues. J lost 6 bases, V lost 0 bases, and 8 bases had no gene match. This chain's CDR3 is CASSLDRGSRDGYTF. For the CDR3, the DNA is TGCGCCAGCAGCTTGGACAGGGGCTCTAGGGATGGCTACACCTTC. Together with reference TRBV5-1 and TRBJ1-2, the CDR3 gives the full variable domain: KAGVTQTPRYLIKTRGQQVTLSCSPISGHRSVSWYQQTPGQGLQFLFEYFSETQRNKGNFPGRFSGRQFSNSRSEMNVSTLELGDSALYLCASSLDRGSRDGYTFGSGTRLTVV.

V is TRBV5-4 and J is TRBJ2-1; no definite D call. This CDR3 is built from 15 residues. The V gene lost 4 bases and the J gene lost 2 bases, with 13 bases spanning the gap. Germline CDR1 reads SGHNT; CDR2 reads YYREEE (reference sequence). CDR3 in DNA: TGTGCCAGCAGCCCAGCAGACGCTACCTACAATGAGCAGTTCTTC. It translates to CASSPADATYNEQFF.

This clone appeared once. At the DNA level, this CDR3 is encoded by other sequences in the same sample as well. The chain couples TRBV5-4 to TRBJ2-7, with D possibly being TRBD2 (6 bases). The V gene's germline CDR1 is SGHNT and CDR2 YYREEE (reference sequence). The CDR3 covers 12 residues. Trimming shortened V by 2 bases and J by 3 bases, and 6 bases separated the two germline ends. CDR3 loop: CASSFGSYEQYF. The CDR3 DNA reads TGTGCCAGCAGCTTCGGGAGCTACGAGCAGTACTTC.

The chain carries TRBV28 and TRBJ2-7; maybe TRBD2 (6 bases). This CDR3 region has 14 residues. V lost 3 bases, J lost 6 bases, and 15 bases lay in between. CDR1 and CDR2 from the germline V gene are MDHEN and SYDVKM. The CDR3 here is CASSFMTRAGEQYF. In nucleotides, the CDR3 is TGTGCCAGCAGTTTCATGACCCGAGCGGGCGAGCAGTACTTC.

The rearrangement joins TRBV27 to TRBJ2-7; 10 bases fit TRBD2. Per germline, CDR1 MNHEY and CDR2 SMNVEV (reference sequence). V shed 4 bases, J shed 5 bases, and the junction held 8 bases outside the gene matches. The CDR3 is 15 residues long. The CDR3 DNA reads TGTGCCAGCAGTTCTTTTCTAGCGGGAGTTGACGAGCAGTACTTC. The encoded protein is CASSSFLAGVDEQYF.

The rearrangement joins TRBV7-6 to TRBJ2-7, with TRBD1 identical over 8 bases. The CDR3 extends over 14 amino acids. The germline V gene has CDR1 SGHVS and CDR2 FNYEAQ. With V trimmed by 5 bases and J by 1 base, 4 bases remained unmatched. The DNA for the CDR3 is TGTGCCAGCAGCCCAGGGGGCGGTTCCTACGAGCAGTACTTC. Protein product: CASSPGGGSYEQYF. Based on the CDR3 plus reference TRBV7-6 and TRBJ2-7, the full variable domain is GAGVSQSPRYKVTKRGQDVALRCDPISGHVSLYWYRQALGQGPEFLTYFNYEAQQDKSGLPNDRFSAERPEGSISTLTIQRTEQRDSAMYRCASSPGGGSYEQYFGPGTRLTVT.

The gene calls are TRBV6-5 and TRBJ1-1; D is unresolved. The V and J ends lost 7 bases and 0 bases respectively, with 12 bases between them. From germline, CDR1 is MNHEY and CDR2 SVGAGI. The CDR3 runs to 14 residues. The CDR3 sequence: CASTLDGVNTEAFF. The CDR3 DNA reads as TGTGCCAGCACCTTGGACGGTGTGAACACTGAAGCTTTCTTT.

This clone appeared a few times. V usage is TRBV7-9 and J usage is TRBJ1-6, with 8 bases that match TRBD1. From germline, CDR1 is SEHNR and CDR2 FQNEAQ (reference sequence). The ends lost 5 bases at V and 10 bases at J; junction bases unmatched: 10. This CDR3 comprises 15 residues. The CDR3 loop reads CASSTQGAQSSPLHF. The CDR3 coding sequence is TGTGCCAGCAGCACCCAGGGGGCGCAATCATCACCCCTCCACTTT.

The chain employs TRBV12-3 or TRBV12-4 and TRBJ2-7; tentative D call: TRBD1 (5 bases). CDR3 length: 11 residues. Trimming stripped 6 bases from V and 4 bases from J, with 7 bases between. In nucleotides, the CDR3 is TGTGCCAGCAGCCCAGGGTACGAGCAGTACTTC. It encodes CASSPGYEQYF.

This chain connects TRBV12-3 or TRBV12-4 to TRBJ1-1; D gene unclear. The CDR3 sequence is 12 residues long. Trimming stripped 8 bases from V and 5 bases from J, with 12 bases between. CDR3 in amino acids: CASGIGVTEAFF. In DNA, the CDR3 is TGTGCCAGCGGTATCGGGGTGACTGAAGCTTTCTTT.

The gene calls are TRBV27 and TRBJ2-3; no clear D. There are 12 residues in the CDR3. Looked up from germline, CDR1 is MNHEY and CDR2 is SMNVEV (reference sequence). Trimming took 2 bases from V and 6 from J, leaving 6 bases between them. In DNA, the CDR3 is TGTGCCAGCAGTTTACTGGGCGATACGCAGTATTTT. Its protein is CASSLLGDTQYF.

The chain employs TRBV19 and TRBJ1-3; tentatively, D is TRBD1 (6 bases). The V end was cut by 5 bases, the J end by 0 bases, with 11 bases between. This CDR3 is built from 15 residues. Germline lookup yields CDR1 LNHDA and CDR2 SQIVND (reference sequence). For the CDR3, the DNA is TGTGCCAGTAGTCAACAGGGTTCCTCTGGAAACACCATATATTTT. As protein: CASSQQGSSGNTIYF.

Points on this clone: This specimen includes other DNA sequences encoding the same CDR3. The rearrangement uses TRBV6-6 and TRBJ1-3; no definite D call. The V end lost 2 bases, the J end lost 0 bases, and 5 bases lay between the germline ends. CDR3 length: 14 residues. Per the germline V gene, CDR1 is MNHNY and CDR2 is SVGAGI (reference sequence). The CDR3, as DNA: TGTGCCAGCAGTTACGGCTCCTCTGGAAACACCATATATTTT. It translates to CASSYGSSGNTIYF.

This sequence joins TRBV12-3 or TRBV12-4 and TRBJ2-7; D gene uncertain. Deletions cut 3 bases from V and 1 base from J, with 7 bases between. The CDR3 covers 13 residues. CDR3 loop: CASSFGRSYEQYF. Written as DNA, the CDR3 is TGTGCCAGCAGTTTCGGCAGGTCCTACGAGCAGTACTTC.

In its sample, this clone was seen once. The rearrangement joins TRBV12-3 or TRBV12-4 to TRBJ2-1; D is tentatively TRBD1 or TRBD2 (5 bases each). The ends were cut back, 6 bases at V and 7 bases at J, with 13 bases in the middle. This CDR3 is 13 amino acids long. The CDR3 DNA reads TGTGCCAGCAGCCCAGGGACGAGAAATGAGCAGTTCTTC. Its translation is CASSPGTRNEQFF.

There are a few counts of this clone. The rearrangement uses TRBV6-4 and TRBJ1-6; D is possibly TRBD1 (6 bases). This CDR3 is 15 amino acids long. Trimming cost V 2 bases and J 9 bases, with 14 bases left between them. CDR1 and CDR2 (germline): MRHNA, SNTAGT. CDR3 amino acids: CASSDIWDILSPLHF. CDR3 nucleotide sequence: TGTGCCAGCAGTGACATTTGGGACATACTTTCACCCCTCCACTTT.

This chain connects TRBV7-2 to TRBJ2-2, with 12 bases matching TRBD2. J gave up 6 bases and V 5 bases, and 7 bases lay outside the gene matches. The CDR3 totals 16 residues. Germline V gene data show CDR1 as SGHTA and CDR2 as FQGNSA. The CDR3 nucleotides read TGTGCCAGCAGCCTAGGGACTAGCGGGCCATCCGGGGAGCTGTTTTTT. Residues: CASSLGTSGPSGELFF.

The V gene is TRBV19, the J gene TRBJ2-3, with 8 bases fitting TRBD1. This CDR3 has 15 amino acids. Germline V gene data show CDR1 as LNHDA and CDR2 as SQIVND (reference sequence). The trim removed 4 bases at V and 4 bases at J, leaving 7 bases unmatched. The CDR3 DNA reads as TGTGCCAGTAGTACCTGGACAGGGCTTGCAGATACGCAGTATTTT. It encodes CASSTWTGLADTQYF.

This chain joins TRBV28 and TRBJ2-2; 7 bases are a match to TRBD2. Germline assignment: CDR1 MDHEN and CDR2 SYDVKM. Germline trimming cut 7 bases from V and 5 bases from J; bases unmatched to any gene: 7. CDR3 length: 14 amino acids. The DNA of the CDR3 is TGTGCCAGCATCGAGGGAGGGGTGACCGGGGAGCTGTTTTTT. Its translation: CASIEGGVTGELFF. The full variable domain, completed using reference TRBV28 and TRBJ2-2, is DVKVTQSSRYLVKRTGEKVFLECVQDMDHENMFWYRQDPGLGLRLIYFSYDVKMKEKGDIPEGYSVSREKKERFSLILESASTNQTSMYLCASIEGGVTGELFFGEGSRLTVL.

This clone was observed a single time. In DNA, the CDR3 is TGTGCCAGCTCAAGGGACCGCAACACAGATACGCAGTATTTT. This codes for CASSRDRNTDTQYF. The chain has TRBV18 and TRBJ2-3; D may be TRBD1 or TRBD2 (5 bases each). The CDR3 spans 14 residues. V was cut by 5 bases and J by 2 bases, with 11 bases left in between. The germline V gene has CDR1 KGHSH and CDR2 LQKENI.

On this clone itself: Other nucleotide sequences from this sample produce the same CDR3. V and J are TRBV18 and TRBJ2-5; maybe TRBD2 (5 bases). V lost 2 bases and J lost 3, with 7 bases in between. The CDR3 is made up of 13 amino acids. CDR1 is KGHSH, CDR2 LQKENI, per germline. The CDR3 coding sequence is TGTGCCAGCTCACCAGGGCGGGAAGAGACCCAGTACTTC. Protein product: CASSPGREETQYF.

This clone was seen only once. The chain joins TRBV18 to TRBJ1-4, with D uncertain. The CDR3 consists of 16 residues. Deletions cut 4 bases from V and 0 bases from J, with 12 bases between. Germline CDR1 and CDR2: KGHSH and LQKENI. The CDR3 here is CASSLGPPATNEKLFF. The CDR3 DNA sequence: TGTGCCAGCTCACTTGGACCCCCCGCAACTAATGAAAAACTGTTTTTT.

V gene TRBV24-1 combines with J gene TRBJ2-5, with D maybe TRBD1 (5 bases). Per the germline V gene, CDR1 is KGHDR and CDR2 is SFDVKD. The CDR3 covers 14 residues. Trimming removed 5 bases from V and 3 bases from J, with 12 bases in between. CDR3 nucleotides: TGTGCCACCAGTGTCGTGGGGCCCGAAGAGACCCAGTACTTC. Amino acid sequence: CATSVVGPEETQYF.

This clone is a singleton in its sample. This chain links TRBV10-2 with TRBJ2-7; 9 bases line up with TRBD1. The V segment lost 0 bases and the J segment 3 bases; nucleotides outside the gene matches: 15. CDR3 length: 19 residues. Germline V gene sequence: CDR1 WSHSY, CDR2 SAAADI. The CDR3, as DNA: TGCGCCAGCAGTGAGTCTACAGGGGGCGCAGGGGGCAGCATCTACGAGCAGTACTTC. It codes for CASSESTGGAGGSIYEQYF.